Listed here are 3 T cell receptor beta chains from one sample, sequenced in a study of T cell changes during pregnancy in multiple sclerosis. Clones were sequenced by immunoSEQ multiplex PCR, and TCRdb holds only the in-frame ones, with some missing. The sample shows 60,000 or so clones, 91% of them seen only once. The sample here was peripheral blood, taken before pregnancy. These TCRs come from a female donor with multiple sclerosis, enrolled in a pregnancy study.

V usage is TRBV7-2 and J usage is TRBJ1-4; D not resolved. CDR1 SGHTA and CDR2 FQGNSA come from the germline V gene. The CDR3 loop spans 15 amino acids. V was trimmed by 1 base and J by 8 bases, leaving 14 bases between them. For the CDR3, the DNA is TGTGCCAGCAGCTTAGAGGCGGGATTGGCGGAAAAACTGTTTTTT. Protein sequence: CASSLEAGLAEKLFF.

This chain uses TRBV15 with TRBJ2-3; 7 positions agree with TRBD2. Germline CDR1 and CDR2: LNHNV and YYDKDF (reference sequence). The CDR3 length is 13 residues. V lost 8 bases and J lost 2; bases outside the gene matches: 4. The CDR3 region has the DNA TGTGCCACCCGGCGGGGGTACACAGATACGCAGTATTTT. Translated: CATRRGYTDTQYF.

The genes are TRBV2 and TRBJ2-3; maybe TRBD2 (5 bases). The V gene's germline CDR1 is SNHLY and CDR2 FYNNEI. Deletions cut 5 bases from V and 0 bases from J, with 15 bases between. The CDR3 loop spans 16 amino acids. CDR3 protein: CASSNPREPSTDTQYF. DNA for the CDR3: TGTGCCAGCAGTAATCCTAGGGAGCCTAGCACAGATACGCAGTATTTT.